This T cell receptor (beta chain) was found in a study of technical replicates of blood from a handful of donors. Sequenced by immunoSEQ multiplex PCR; TCRdb stores in-frame clones only, minus some. The data show approximately 75,000 clones, with approximately 96% seen just once and 0.29% held by the top ten. CDR1 and CDR2 from the germline V gene are GTSNPN and SVGIG (reference sequence). The junction had 8 bases not matched to a gene; V was cut back by 1 base and J by 7 bases. The CDR3 has 15 residues. V usage is TRBV30 and J usage is TRBJ2-2; TRBD2 agrees at 8 bases. The receptor was isolated from a human donor in good health. Sample: T cells isolated from PBMCs. The CDR3 spells CAWSDQGLAGGELFF. In DNA, the CDR3 is TGTGCCTGGAGTGATCAAGGACTAGCTGGCGGGGAGCTGTTTTTT.